This T cell receptor beta chain comes out of a study of cytotoxic CD8 clonotypes in ibrutinib-treated CLL. Study-wide findings and caveats: Exceeding age-matched healthy donors, baseline clonality also tracked the counts of circulating CD8+ T cells.

Profiling relied on immunoSEQ multiplex PCR, and the TCRdb table lists in-frame clones only, not all of them. This table has hundreds of thousands of clones, roughly 70% appearing once. Note on this clone: Its antigen is still unknown.

This CDR3 contains 15 residues. The germline V and J ends were trimmed by 5 bases and 1 base, with 14 bases remaining between them. Germline CDR1 and CDR2: MNHNY and SVGAGI (reference sequence). Material: PBMCs, obtained after 24 months of ibrutinib treatment. The TCR comes from a human donor with chronic lymphocytic leukemia. V usage is TRBV6-6 and J usage is TRBJ1-1; TRBD1 is a possible D gene (5 bases). The CDR3 reads CASSDWGRENTEAFF. CDR3 coding DNA: TGTGCCAGCAGTGATTGGGGCAGGGAGAACACTGAAGCTTTCTTT.